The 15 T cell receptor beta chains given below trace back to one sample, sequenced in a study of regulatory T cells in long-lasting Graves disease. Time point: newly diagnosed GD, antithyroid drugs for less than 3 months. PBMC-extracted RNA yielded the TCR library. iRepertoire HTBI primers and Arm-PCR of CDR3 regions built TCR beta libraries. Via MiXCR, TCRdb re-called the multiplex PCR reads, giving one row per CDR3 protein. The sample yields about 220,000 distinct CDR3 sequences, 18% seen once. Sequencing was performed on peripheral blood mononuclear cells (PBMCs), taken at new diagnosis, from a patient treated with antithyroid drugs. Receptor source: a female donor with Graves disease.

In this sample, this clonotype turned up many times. As DNA, the CDR3 is TGTGCCATCAGTGAGTCGAAGGGTGAGCAGTTCTTC. Protein product: CAISESKGEQFF. J is TRBJ2-1 and V is TRBV10-3; D is ambiguous. The CDR3 runs to 12 residues. Germline CDR1 is ENHRY and CDR2 is SYGVKD. Trimming stripped 0 bases from V and 9 bases from J, with 6 bases between.

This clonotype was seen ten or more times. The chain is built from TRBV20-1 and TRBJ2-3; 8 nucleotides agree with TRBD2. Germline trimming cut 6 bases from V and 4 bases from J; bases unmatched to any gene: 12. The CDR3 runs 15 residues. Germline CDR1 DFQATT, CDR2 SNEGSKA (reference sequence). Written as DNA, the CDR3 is TGCAGTGCCATAAAGATAGCGGGACGGGCAGATACGCAGTATTTT. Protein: CSAIKIAGRADTQYF.

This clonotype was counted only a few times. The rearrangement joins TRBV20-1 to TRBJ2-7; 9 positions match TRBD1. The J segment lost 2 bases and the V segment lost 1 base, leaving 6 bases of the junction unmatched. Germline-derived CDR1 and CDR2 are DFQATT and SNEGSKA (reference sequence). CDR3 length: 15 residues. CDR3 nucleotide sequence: TGCAGTGCTAGAGCGCGGGACAGGGAGCCCTACGAGCAGTACTTC. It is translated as CSARARDREPYEQYF.

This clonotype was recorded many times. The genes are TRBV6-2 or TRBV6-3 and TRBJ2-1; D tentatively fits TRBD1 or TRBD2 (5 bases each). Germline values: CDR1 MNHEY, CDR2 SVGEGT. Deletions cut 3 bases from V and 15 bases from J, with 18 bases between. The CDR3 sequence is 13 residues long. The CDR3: CASSYSGTEFLFF. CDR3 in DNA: TGTGCCAGCAGTTATTCCGGGACGGAGTTCCTGTTCTTC.

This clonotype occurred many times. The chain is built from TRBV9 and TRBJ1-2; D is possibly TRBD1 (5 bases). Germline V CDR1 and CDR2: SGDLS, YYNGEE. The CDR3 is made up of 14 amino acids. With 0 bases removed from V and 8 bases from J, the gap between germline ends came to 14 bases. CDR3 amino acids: CASSVGGRPLGYTF. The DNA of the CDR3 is TGTGCCAGCAGCGTAGGGGGCAGGCCGTTGGGCTACACCTTC.

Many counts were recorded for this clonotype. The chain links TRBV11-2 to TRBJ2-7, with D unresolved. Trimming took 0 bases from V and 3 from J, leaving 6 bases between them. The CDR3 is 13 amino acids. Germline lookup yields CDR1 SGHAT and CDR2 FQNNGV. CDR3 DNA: TGTGCCAGCAGCTTAGATCAGGACTACGAGCAGTACTTC. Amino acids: CASSLDQDYEQYF. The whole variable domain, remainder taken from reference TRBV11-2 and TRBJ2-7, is EAGVAQSPRYKIIEKRQSVAFWCNPISGHATLYWYQQILGQGPKLLIQFQNNGVVDDSQLPKDRFSAERLKGVDSTLKIQPAKLEDSAVYLCASSLDQDYEQYFGPGTRLTVT.

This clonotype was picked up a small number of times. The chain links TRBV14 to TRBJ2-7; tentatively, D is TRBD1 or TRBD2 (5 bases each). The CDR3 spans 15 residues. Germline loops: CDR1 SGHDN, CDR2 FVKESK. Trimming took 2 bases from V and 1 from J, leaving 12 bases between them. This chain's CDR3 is CASSQQGPTSYEQYF. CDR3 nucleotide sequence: TGTGCCAGCAGCCAACAGGGACCGACGTCCTACGAGCAGTACTTC.

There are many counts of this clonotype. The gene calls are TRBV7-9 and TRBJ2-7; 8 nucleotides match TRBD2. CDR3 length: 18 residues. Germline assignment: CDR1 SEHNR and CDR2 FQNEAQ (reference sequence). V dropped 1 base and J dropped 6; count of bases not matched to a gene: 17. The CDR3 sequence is CASSLGAAGVPRLGEQYF. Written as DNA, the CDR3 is TGTGCCAGCAGCTTAGGAGCAGCGGGAGTTCCCCGACTGGGCGAGCAGTACTTC.

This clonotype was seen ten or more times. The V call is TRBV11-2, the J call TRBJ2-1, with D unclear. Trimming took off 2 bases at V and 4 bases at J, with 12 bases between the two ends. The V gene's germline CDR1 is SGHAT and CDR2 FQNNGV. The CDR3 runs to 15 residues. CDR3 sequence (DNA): TGTGCCAGCAGCTTAAGTCTTGCGCAATACAATGAGCAGTTCTTC. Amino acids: CASSLSLAQYNEQFF. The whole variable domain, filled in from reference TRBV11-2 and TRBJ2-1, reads EAGVAQSPRYKIIEKRQSVAFWCNPISGHATLYWYQQILGQGPKLLIQFQNNGVVDDSQLPKDRFSAERLKGVDSTLKIQPAKLEDSAVYLCASSLSLAQYNEQFFGPGTRLTVL.

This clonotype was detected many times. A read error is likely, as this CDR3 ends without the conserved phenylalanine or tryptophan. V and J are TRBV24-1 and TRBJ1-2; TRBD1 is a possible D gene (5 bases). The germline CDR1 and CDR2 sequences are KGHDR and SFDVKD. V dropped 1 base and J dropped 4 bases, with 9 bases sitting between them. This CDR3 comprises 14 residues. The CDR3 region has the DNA TGTGCCACCAGTGATTTCGACAGTTCCTATGGCTACACCCTC. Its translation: CATSDFDSSYGYTL.

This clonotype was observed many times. The CDR3: CASSPGGGSSYEQYF. The CDR3 DNA sequence: TGCGCCAGCAGCCCGGGGGGCGGGAGCTCGTACGAGCAGTACTTC. The chain recombines TRBV5-1 with TRBJ2-7; maybe TRBD2 (7 bases). V lost 4 bases and J 4 bases, leaving 18 bases between the germline ends. This CDR3 comprises 15 residues. Per the germline V gene, CDR1 is SGHRS and CDR2 is YFSETQ.

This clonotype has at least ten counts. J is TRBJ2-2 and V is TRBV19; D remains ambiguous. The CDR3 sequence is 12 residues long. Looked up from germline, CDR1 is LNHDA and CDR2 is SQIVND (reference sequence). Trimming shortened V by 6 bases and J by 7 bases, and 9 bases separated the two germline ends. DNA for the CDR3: TGTGCCAGTAGCAGACTCGACGGGGAGCTGTTTTTT. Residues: CASSRLDGELFF.

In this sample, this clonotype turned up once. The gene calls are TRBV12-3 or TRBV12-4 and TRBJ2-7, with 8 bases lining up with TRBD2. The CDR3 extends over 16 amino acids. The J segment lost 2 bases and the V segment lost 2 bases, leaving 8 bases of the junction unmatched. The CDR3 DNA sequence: TGTGCCAGCAGTTTACCTCCGGGACTAGGAGCCTACGAGCAGTACTTC. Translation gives CASSLPPGLGAYEQYF.

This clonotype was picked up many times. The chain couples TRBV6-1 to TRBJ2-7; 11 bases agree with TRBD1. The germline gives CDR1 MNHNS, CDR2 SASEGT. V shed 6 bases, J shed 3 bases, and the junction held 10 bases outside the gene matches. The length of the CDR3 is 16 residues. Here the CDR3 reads CASSRLPGQGVYEQYF. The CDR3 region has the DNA TGTGCCAGCAGCCGTCTGCCGGGACAGGGGGTCTACGAGCAGTACTTC.

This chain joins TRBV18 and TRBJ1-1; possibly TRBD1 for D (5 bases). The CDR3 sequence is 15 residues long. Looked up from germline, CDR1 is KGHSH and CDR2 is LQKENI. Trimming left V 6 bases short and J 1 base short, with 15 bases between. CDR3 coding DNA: TGTGCCAGCTCGCTCTCCGGGGCCCCGAACACTGAAGCTTTCTTT. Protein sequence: CASSLSGAPNTEAFF.